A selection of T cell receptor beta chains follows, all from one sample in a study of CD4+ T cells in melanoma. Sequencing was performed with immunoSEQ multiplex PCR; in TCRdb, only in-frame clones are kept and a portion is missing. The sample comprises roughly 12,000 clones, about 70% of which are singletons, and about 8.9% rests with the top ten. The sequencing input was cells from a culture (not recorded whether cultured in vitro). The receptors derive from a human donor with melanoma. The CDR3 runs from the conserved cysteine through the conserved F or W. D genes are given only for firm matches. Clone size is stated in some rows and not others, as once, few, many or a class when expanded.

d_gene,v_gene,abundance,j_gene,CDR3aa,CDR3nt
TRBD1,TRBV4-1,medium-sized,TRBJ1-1,CASSRGTGTANTEAFF,TGCGCCAGCAGCCGCGGGACCGGGACAGCGAACACTGAAGCTTTCTTT
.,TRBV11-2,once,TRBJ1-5,CASSLQGISNQPQHF,TGTGCCAGCAGCTTACAGGGGATTAGCAATCAGCCCCAGCATTTT
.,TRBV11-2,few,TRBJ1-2,CASSFRDGSLNYGYTF,TGTGCCAGCAGCTTCCGGGATGGATCCCTTAACTATGGCTACACCTTC
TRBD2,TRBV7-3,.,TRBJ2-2,CASGLAGGPSTGELFF,TGTGCCAGCGGCTTAGCGGGGGGGCCAAGCACCGGGGAGCTGTTTTTT
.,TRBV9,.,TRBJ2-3,CASSDARSTDTQYF,TGTGCCAGCAGCGACGCGAGAAGCACAGATACGCAGTATTTT
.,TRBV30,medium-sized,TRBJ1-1,CAWRPPDFWLAFF,TGTGCCTGGAGACCCCCCGACTTCTGGTTGGCTTTCTTT
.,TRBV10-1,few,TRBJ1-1,CASRWPREAFF,TGCGCCAGCCGCTGGCCCCGAGAAGCTTTCTTT
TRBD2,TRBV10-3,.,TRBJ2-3,CAIGTSGGAIADTQYF,TGTGCCATCGGGACTAGCGGGGGGGCCATCGCAGATACGCAGTATTTT
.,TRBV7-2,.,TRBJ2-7,CASSSDVWGSREQYF,TGTGCCAGCAGCTCCGACGTGTGGGGCTCAAGGGAGCAGTACTTC
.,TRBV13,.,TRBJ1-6,CASSLHTLIGNSPLHF,TGTGCCAGCAGCCTACATACTCTAATCGGCAATTCACCCCTCCACTTT
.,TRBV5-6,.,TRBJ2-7,CATGETGSTYEQYF,TGTGCCACCGGAGAGACAGGTTCAACCTACGAGCAGTACTTC
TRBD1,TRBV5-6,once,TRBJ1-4,CASQAWDRDEKLFF,TGTGCCAGCCAAGCCTGGGACAGAGATGAAAAACTGTTTTTT
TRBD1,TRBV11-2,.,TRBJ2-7,CASSSDRAYEQYF,TGTGCCAGCAGTTCCGACAGGGCGTACGAGCAGTACTTC
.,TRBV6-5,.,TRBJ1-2,CASSYSARENYGYTF,TGTGCCAGCAGTTACTCGGCACGGGAGAACTATGGCTACACCTTC
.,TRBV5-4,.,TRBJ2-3,CASSLGPNTDTQYF,TGTGCCAGCAGCTTGGGACCCAACACAGATACGCAGTATTTT
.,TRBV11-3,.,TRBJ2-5,CASSLFFSETQYF,TGTGCCAGCAGCTTATTCTTCTCCGAGACCCAGTACTTC
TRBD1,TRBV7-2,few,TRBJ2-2,CASSLGTGGNTGELFF,TGTGCCAGCAGCTTAGGGACAGGCGGCAACACCGGGGAGCTGTTTTTT
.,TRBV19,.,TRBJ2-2,CATRGLGGTGELFF,TGTGCCACCCGCGGACTTGGAGGAACCGGGGAGCTGTTTTTT
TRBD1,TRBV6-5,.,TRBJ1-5,CASSYSRQGDQPQHF,TGTGCCAGCAGTTACTCCAGACAGGGAGATCAGCCCCAGCATTTT
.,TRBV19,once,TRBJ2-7,CASTRTVTTYEQYF,TGTGCCAGTACCCGGACGGTAACGACCTACGAGCAGTACTTC
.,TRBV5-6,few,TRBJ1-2,CASSLAERVYGYTF,TGTGCCAGCAGCTTGGCGGAGAGAGTCTATGGCTACACCTTC
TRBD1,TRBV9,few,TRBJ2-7,CASSVQDRVSKQYF,TGTGCCAGCAGCGTACAGGACAGGGTCAGCAAGCAGTACTTC
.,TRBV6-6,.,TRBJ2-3,CASSLLGDTQYF,TGTGCCAGCAGTTTGTTGGGAGATACGCAGTATTTT
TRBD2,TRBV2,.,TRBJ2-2,CASSEGLAGGGELFF,TGTGCCAGCAGTGAAGGCCTAGCGGGGGGCGGGGAGCTGTTTTTT
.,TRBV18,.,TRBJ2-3,CASSPRAPPGKGIADTQYF,TGTGCCAGCTCACCACGGGCTCCGCCAGGGAAGGGGATAGCAGATACGCAGTATTTT